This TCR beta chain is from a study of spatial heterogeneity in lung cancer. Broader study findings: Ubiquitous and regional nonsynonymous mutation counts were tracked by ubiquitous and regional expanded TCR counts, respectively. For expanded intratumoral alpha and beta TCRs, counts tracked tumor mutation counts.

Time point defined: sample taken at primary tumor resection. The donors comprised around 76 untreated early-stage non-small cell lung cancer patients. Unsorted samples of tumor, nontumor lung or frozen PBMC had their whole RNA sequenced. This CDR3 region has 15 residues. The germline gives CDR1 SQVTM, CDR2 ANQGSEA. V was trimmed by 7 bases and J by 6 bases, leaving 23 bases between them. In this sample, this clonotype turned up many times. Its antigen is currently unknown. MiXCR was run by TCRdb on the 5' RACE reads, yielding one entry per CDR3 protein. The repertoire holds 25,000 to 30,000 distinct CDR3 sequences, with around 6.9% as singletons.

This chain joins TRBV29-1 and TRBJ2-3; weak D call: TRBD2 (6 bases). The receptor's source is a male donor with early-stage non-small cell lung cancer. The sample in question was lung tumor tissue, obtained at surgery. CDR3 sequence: CSAVVRGAAGDTQYF. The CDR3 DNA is TGCAGCGCTGTGGTACGGGGCGCGGCGGGGGATACGCAGTATTTT.